The subject of this entry is one TCR beta chain. The data belong to a study of blood T cell repertoires in COVID-19. Germline V gene sequence: CDR1 LNHDA, CDR2 SQIVND (reference sequence). The J segment lost 9 bases and the V segment lost 2 bases, leaving 10 bases of the junction unmatched. This CDR3 has 16 residues. In the authors' methods: Reference gene primers were amplified, and this amplification served to estimate nucleated cell counts. The protocol was immunoSEQ multiplex PCR, while the TCRdb copy is restricted to in-frame clones and leaves out a portion. V and J calls and clone size are as listed in that table; D and trimming were resolved from the DNA. This sample yields about 190,000 clones, of which approximately 80% are seen a single time; around 5.2% belongs to the top ten. Participant-given clinical history determined each cohort assignment.

Sequencing input: PBMCs or T cells enriched from blood (not recorded which). The chain couples TRBV19 to TRBJ2-1, with 10 positions matching TRBD2. The clonotype originates from a woman aged 60 to 75 with acute COVID-19. This CDR3 reads CASSITASGRKGEQFF. As DNA, the CDR3 is TGTGCCAGTAGTATAACGGCTAGCGGGAGAAAGGGTGAGCAGTTCTTC.